Each of the 22 T cell receptor beta chains below was sequenced from the same sample in a study of T-cell reconstitution after alpha-beta-depleted transplantation in children. Unique molecular identifiers tagged the TCRbeta library. TCRdb independently ran MiXCR on the PCR reads; one entry per CDR3 protein. The sample records 80,000 to 95,000 distinct CDR3 sequences, more than 7% being singletons. Sequenced here: PBMCs from the stem cell graft donor, sampled from the stem cell graft. The receptors here all came from a human donor who donated a stem cell graft to a child with congenital amegakaryocytic thrombocytopenia.

This clonotype occurred many times. This chain uses TRBV12-3 or TRBV12-4 with TRBJ2-7; unclear D gene. V dropped 5 bases and J dropped 3 bases, with 5 bases sitting between them. The CDR3 totals 11 residues. CDR3 nucleotides: TGTGCCAGCAGTGGAAACTACGAGCAGTACTTC. Its translation is CASSGNYEQYF.

The rearrangement uses TRBV11-2 and TRBJ1-2; D possibly corresponds to TRBD1 (5 bases). With 4 bases removed from V and 7 bases from J, the gap between germline ends came to 16 bases. The CDR3 length is 14 residues. CDR1 and CDR2 (germline): SGHAT, FQNNGV. Here the CDR3 reads CASSSGGEGAGYTF. The CDR3 region has the DNA TGTGCCAGCAGCTCCGGGGGGGAAGGGGCTGGCTACACCTTC.

This clonotype was observed many times. The chain carries TRBV20-1 and TRBJ1-2; D not certain. Trimming took off 5 bases at V and 10 bases at J, with 20 bases between the two ends. The V gene's germline CDR1 is DFQATT and CDR2 SNEGSKA (reference sequence). The CDR3 covers 13 residues. CDR3 protein: CSAPLPGGRIYTF. The CDR3 coding sequence is TGCAGTGCTCCCTTACCGGGAGGGAGGATCTACACCTTC.

This clonotype appeared many times. The chain is built from TRBV20-1 and TRBJ2-7, with D unclear. The V end lost 7 bases, the J end lost 3 bases, and 13 bases lay between the germline ends. Germline V gene lookup returns CDR1 DFQATT and CDR2 SNEGSKA (reference sequence). CDR3 length equals 12 residues. The CDR3: CSGAGRGYEQYF. The CDR3 region has the DNA TGCAGTGGGGCCGGCCGAGGCTACGAGCAGTACTTC.

The chain uses TRBV28 and TRBJ1-2; TRBD1 is a possible D gene (6 bases). This CDR3 has 15 amino acids. Germline V lookup: CDR1 MDHEN, CDR2 SYDVKM. The V and J ends lost 6 bases and 4 bases respectively, with 18 bases between them. CDR3 residues: CASRGGLQGGYGYTF. CDR3 DNA sequence: TGTGCCAGCAGGGGGGGGTTACAGGGAGGCTATGGCTACACCTTC.

Note on this clonotype: A much larger clonotype is one base distant, so this may be a read error. V and J are TRBV20-1 and TRBJ2-1; a possible D gene is TRBD2 (7 bases). This CDR3 is built from 16 residues. Looked up from germline, CDR1 is DFQATT and CDR2 is SNEGSKA (reference sequence). CDR3 in DNA: TGCTGTGCTGGCCGCTTAGCCGGGGGGCTTTACAATGAGCAGTTCTTC. Protein: CCAGRLAGGLYNEQFF.

The CDR3 loop is CASSLRQPSTNEKLFF. The DNA for the CDR3 is TGTGCCAGCTCACTAAGACAGCCTTCAACTAATGAAAAACTGTTTTTT. The rearrangement joins TRBV18 to TRBJ1-4; possibly TRBD1 for D (5 bases). Trimming left V 4 bases short and J 0 bases short, with 12 bases between. From germline, CDR1 is KGHSH and CDR2 LQKENI. The CDR3 has 16 residues. Full variable domain (remainder filled in from reference TRBV18 and TRBJ1-4): NAGVMQNPRHLVRRRGQEARLRCSPMKGHSHVYWYRQLPEEGLKFMVYLQKENIIDESGMPKERFSAEFPKEGPSILRIQQVVRGDSAAYFCASSLRQPSTNEKLFFGSGTQLSVL.

This chain joins TRBV5-6 and TRBJ1-2, with 8 bases fitting TRBD1. Germline CDR1 and CDR2: SGHDT and YYEEEE. This CDR3 is built from 15 residues. Losses at the gene ends were 0 bases for V and 6 bases for J; bases not matched to a gene: 7. CDR3 DNA: TGTGCCAGCAGCTTGGGACAGGGGATCCCAAATGGCTACACCTTC. Translation gives CASSLGQGIPNGYTF.

V gene TRBV20-1 combines with J gene TRBJ1-4; D is undetermined. Germline assignment: CDR1 DFQATT and CDR2 SNEGSKA (reference sequence). The CDR3 is 15 amino acids. V lost 1 base, J lost 3 bases, and 12 bases lay in between. The CDR3 sequence: CSARARASANEKLFF. DNA for the CDR3: TGCAGTGCTAGAGCCCGGGCGTCGGCTAATGAAAAACTGTTTTTT.

This clonotype was found a few times. The chain carries TRBV11-2 and TRBJ2-1, with D perhaps given as TRBD1 or TRBD2 (5 bases each). V lost 5 bases, J lost 4 bases, and 12 bases lay in between. Germline V lookup: CDR1 SGHAT, CDR2 FQNNGV. This CDR3 has 14 residues. CDR3 amino acids: CASSRGERYNEQFF. DNA for the CDR3: TGTGCCAGCAGCAGAGGGGAGAGATACAATGAGCAGTTCTTC.

This clonotype was counted many times. The CDR3 nucleotides are TGTGCCATCAGCGGGGGGACAGGGGCGCAGGAGCAGTACTTC. It codes for CAISGGTGAQEQYF. V and J are TRBV10-3 and TRBJ2-7, with 10 bases identical to TRBD1. Germline assignment: CDR1 ENHRY and CDR2 SYGVKD. This CDR3 has 14 amino acids. After removal of 6 bases from V and 7 bases from J, the junction contained 9 bases not matched to a gene.

This clonotype was observed many times. V gene TRBV12-3 or TRBV12-4 combines with J gene TRBJ1-5, with 7 bases fitting TRBD1. The trim removed 5 bases at V and 2 bases at J, leaving 3 bases unmatched. The length of the CDR3 is 14 residues. CDR3 coding DNA: TGTGCCAGCAGTCCGCAGGGGGGCAATCAGCCCCAGCATTTT. Amino acids: CASSPQGGNQPQHF.

This clonotype has ten or more counts. J is TRBJ2-7 and V is TRBV5-1, with 7 bases lining up with TRBD1. J gave up 5 bases and V 1 base, and 9 bases lay outside the gene matches. Germline loops: CDR1 SGHRS, CDR2 YFSETQ. The CDR3 length is 15 residues. CDR3 sequence reads: CASSLRGDSRNEQYF. CDR3 bases: TGCGCCAGCAGCTTGAGAGGGGACAGCAGGAACGAGCAGTACTTC.

The table lists this clonotype with many counts. The chain is built from TRBV6-2 or TRBV6-3 and TRBJ2-7; D gene unclear. V was pared by 0 bases and J by 2 bases, with 5 bases between. This CDR3 contains 13 residues. CDR1 and CDR2 (germline): MNHEY, SVGEGT. The CDR3 here is CASSYSYTYEQYF. Written as DNA, the CDR3 is TGTGCCAGCAGTTACTCCTACACCTACGAGCAGTACTTC.

This CDR3 reads CASSRTPGQGISYEQYF. The CDR3 DNA sequence: TGTGCCAGCAGCCGCACGCCGGGACAGGGAATATCCTACGAGCAGTACTTC. The V gene is TRBV3-1, the J gene TRBJ2-7; 9 bases are shared with TRBD1. This CDR3 has 17 residues. In germline, CDR1 is LGHDT, CDR2 YNNKEL (reference sequence). J gave up 1 base and V 4 bases, and 11 bases lay outside the gene matches.

This clonotype showed up many times. V is TRBV7-2 and J is TRBJ2-3; D is ambiguous. In germline, CDR1 is SGHTA, CDR2 FQGNSA. The CDR3 has 15 amino acids. Trimming cost V 3 bases and J 3 bases, with 13 bases left between them. The CDR3 is CASSFGDGRTDTQYF. The CDR3 DNA is TGTGCCAGCAGCTTCGGAGACGGTAGGACAGATACGCAGTATTTT.

By proportion, this clonotype is medium-sized. J is TRBJ1-1 and V is TRBV20-1; possible D gene TRBD1, 5 bases. CDR1 and CDR2 from the germline V gene are DFQATT and SNEGSKA (reference sequence). The ends were cut back, 1 base at V and 1 base at J, with 13 bases in the middle. This CDR3 spans 15 amino acids. Here the CDR3 reads CSARVPGGPNTEAFF. The CDR3 DNA reads as TGCAGTGCTAGAGTTCCGGGGGGACCGAACACTGAAGCTTTCTTT.

There are many counts of this clonotype. The chain uses TRBV5-1 and TRBJ2-1, with 15 nucleotides matching TRBD2. V lost 0 bases to trimming and J lost 8 bases; unmatched junction nucleotides: 9. Germline loops: CDR1 SGHRS, CDR2 YFSETQ. This CDR3 spans 18 amino acids. The CDR3 sequence: CASSLEGGGLAGGHEQFF. The CDR3 DNA reads TGCGCCAGCAGCTTGGAAGGGGGGGGACTAGCGGGAGGACATGAGCAGTTCTTC.

With regard to this clonotype: With a much larger clone just one base away, this may be a read error. The V call is TRBV7-2, the J call TRBJ1-2; 9 bases are a match to TRBD1. The germline gives CDR1 SGHTA, CDR2 FQGNSA. The CDR3 loop spans 15 amino acids. V shed 6 bases and J 10 bases; nucleotides not matched to a gene: 15. The CDR3 loop is CASRRGQGDATIYTF. The CDR3, as DNA: TGTGCCAGCAGACGGGGACAGGGCGATGCTACGATCTACACCTTC.

This clonotype was observed at least ten times. The V and J genes are TRBV24-1 and TRBJ2-1; D remains unclear. From germline, CDR1 is KGHDR and CDR2 SFDVKD. V was trimmed by 0 bases and J by 0 bases, leaving 8 bases between them. This CDR3 contains 16 residues. The CDR3: CATSDLGAPSYNEQFF. The CDR3 DNA reads as TGTGCCACCAGTGATTTGGGCGCCCCCTCCTACAATGAGCAGTTCTTC.

This clonotype has ten or more counts. The chain carries TRBV5-1 and TRBJ1-1; no clear D. This CDR3 is built from 14 residues. In germline, CDR1 is SGHRS, CDR2 YFSETQ. Trimming pared 3 bases from V and 4 bases from J, leaving 13 bases between. The DNA for the CDR3 is TGCGCCAGCAGCTCAACCGCGGGCCCCACTGAAGCTTTCTTT. Its protein product is CASSSTAGPTEAFF. Combining the CDR3 with reference TRBV5-1 and TRBJ1-1 gives the whole variable domain KAGVTQTPRYLIKTRGQQVTLSCSPISGHRSVSWYQQTPGQGLQFLFEYFSETQRNKGNFPGRFSGRQFSNSRSEMNVSTLELGDSALYLCASSSTAGPTEAFFGQGTRLTVV.

This clonotype was seen many times. The chain recombines TRBV27 with TRBJ1-6; D not certain. V dropped 0 bases and J dropped 7 bases, with 13 bases sitting between them. This CDR3 is built from 16 residues. Germline lookup yields CDR1 MNHEY and CDR2 SMNVEV (reference sequence). The CDR3 DNA reads as TGTGCCAGCAGTTTATCCGCAGAGGCCACAAATTCACCCCTCCACTTT. As protein: CASSLSAEATNSPLHF.